This T cell receptor beta chain originates from a study of Graves' ophthalmopathy and Graves' hyperthyroidism. General study results and limits: Blood also held most thyroid clonotypes expanded above 0.001 frequency.

The germline V gene encodes CDR1 SGHTA and CDR2 FQGTGA. The ends were cut back, 3 bases at V and 6 bases at J, with 6 bases in the middle. The CDR3 runs 12 residues. This clonotype turned up a few times. Its antigen is unidentified. TCR beta CDR3 amplification used RNA transcripts. First-round RT-PCR used HTBI primers; second-round multiplex PCR followed. MiXCR was run by TCRdb on the multiplex PCR reads, yielding one entry per CDR3 protein. The sample records a few hundred thousand distinct CDR3 sequences, 17% being singletons. The receptor comes from an adult woman with stable Graves' hyperthyroidism. V usage is TRBV7-3 and J usage is TRBJ2-1; D gene ambiguous. The specimen was peripheral blood. The CDR3 loop reads CASSLSSNEQFF. CDR3 bases: TGTGCCAGCAGCTTGTCTAGCAATGAGCAGTTCTTC. Full variable domain (outside the CDR3, taken from reference TRBV7-3 and TRBJ2-1): GAGVSQTPSNKVTEKGKYVELRCDPISGHTALYWYRQSLGQGPEFLIYFQGTGAADDSGLPNDRFFAVRPEGSVSTLKIQRTERGDSAVYLCASSLSSNEQFFGPGTRLTVL.